These T cell receptor beta chains were read from a single sample in a study of blood T cell repertoires in COVID-19. The method was immunoSEQ multiplex PCR; TCRdb's version includes in-frame clones alone and lacks a portion of them. The sample shows under 350,000 clones, around 90% of them seen only once. Input material: peripheral blood. These receptors came from a man aged 70 or older with acute or convalescent COVID-19. Each CDR3 is given with its conserved first and last residue. Fields, in order: D gene, V gene, clone size, J gene, CDR3 DNA, CDR3 protein. D genes are given only for firm matches. Clone sizes are given selectively: once, few, many, or a class where the clone is expanded.

>NA|TRBV28|NA|TRBJ1-1
TGTGCCAGCAGTCCCCCTGCCAGGGCCTCAAAAGCTTTCTTT
CASSPPARASKAFF
>NA|TRBV2|NA|TRBJ1-5
TGTGCCAGCAGTCAGGGAGGGAATCAGCCCCAGCATTTT
CASSQGGNQPQHF
>NA|TRBV15|once|TRBJ1-1
TGTGCCACCAGCAGAGATTCCCAGAACACTGAAGCTTTCTTT
CATSRDSQNTEAFF
>NA|TRBV19|NA|TRBJ1-2
TGTGCCAGTAGGCCGGACAGAAACTATGGCTACACCTTC
CASRPDRNYGYTF
>NA|TRBV24-1|NA|TRBJ2-2
TGTGCCACCAGTGATTTGTCGTGGAACACCGGGGAGCTGTTTTTT
CATSDLSWNTGELFF
>NA|TRBV9|NA|TRBJ1-2
TGTGCCAGCAGCGTAGATGACTGGGGGGGTGGCTACACCTTC
CASSVDDWGGGYTF
>NA|TRBV6-5|many|TRBJ1-1
TGTGCCAGCAGTAACACAAGGAGGACCACTGAAGCTTTCTTT
CASSNTRRTTEAFF
>TRBD1|TRBV28|once|TRBJ1-4
TGTGCCAGCAGTCCCCCCAGGGGGCTGGATGAAAAACTGTTTTTT
CASSPPRGLDEKLFF
>NA|TRBV11-3|NA|TRBJ2-5
TGTGCCAGCAGCTTACGTGGAGGACAAGAGACCCAGTACTTC
CASSLRGGQETQYF
>TRBD1|TRBV5-1|NA|TRBJ1-6
TGCGCCAGCAGCTTGGCCACCGGGACAGGCCCTTCACCCCTCCACTTT
CASSLATGTGPSPLHF
>TRBD2|TRBV27|NA|TRBJ2-2
TGTGCCAGCACCGTTGGATGGCTAGCGGGGACCACCGGGGAGCTGTTTTTT
CASTVGWLAGTTGELFF
>NA|TRBV4-1|NA|TRBJ1-5
TGCGCCAGCAGCCCCGTGTCGAGGAGCAATCAGCCCCAGCATTTT
CASSPVSRSNQPQHF
>TRBD2|TRBV7-2|NA|TRBJ2-1
TGTGCCAGCAGCCGGCGACTAGCGGGAGGGGATGAGCAGTTCTTC
CASSRRLAGGDEQFF
>NA|TRBV7-8|NA|TRBJ2-5
TGTGCCAGCAGCCCCCTCGACAGTCTCCAAGAGACCCAGTACTTC
CASSPLDSLQETQYF
>TRBD1|TRBV30|NA|TRBJ2-3
TGTGCCTGGAGTGTAAGGCCGACAGGGGACCGCACAGATACGCAGTATTTT
CAWSVRPTGDRTDTQYF
>TRBD2|TRBV6-2/TRBV6-3|NA|TRBJ2-7
TGTGCCAGCAGTTCACCGAAGGTTCTAGCGGGGGCCTCCTACGAGCAGTACTTC
CASSSPKVLAGASYEQYF
>TRBD1|TRBV5-1|NA|TRBJ2-6
TGCGCCAGTAGGACAGGGAGCTCTGGGGCCAACGTCCTGACTTTC
CASRTGSSGANVLTF
>NA|TRBV6-2/TRBV6-3|NA|TRBJ2-6
TGTGCCAGCAGCAGAAGTCCGGGGGTCTCTGGGGCCAACGTCCTGACTTTC
CASSRSPGVSGANVLTF
>TRBD1|TRBV19|many|TRBJ2-3
TGTGCCAGTAGTACCGGACAGGGGAATACGCAGTATTTT
CASSTGQGNTQYF